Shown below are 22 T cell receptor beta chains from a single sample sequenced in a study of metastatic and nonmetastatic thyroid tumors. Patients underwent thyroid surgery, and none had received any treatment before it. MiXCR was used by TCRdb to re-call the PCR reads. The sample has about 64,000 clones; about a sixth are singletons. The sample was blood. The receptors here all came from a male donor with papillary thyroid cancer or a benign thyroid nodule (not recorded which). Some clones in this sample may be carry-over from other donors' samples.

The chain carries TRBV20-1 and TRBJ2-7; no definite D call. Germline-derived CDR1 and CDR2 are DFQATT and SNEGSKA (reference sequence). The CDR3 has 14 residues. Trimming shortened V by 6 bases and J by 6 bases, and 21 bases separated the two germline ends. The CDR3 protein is CSASKGEGFLEQYF. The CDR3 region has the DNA TGCAGTGCGAGCAAGGGTGAAGGCTTTCTCGAGCAGTACTTC.

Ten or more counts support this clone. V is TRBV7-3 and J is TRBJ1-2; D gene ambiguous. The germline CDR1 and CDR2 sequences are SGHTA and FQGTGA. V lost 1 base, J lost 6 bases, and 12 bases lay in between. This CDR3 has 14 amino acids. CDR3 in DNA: TGTGCCAGCAGCTTAAGTGTTCTGGGAAATGGCTACACCTTC. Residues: CASSLSVLGNGYTF.

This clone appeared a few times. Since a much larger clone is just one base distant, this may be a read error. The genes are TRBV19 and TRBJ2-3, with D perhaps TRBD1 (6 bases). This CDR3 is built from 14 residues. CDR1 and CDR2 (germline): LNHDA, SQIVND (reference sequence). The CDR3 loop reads CASSIGGDTYTQYF. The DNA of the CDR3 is TGTGCCAGTAGTATTGGGGGCGACACATATACGCAGTATTTT.

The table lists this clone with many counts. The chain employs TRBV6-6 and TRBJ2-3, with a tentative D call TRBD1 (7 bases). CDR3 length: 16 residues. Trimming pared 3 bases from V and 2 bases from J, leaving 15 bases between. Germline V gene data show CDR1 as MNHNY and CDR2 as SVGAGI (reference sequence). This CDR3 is CASSYGAGQFTDTQYF. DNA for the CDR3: TGTGCCAGCAGTTATGGGGCGGGACAGTTCACAGATACGCAGTATTTT.

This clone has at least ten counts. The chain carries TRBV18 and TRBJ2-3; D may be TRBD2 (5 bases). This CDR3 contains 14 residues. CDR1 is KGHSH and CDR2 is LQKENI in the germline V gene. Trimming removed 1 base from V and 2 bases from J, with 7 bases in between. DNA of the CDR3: TGTGCCAGCTCACCACAGGGAGCCACAGATACGCAGTATTTT. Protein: CASSPQGATDTQYF.

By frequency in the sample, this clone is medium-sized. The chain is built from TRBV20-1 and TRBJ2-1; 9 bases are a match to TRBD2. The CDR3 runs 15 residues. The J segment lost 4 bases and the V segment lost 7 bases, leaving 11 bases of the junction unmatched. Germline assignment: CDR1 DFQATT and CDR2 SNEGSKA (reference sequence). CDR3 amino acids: CSVLAGTREYNEQFF. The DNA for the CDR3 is TGCAGTGTCCTAGCGGGGACTAGGGAATACAATGAGCAGTTCTTC.

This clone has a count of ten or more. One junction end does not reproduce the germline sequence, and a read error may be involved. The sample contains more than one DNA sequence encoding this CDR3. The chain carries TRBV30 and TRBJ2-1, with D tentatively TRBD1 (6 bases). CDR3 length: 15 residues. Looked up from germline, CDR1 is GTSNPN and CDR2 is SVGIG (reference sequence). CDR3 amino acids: CAWRSIGQGKAEQFF. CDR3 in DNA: TGTGCCTGGAGGTCGATAGGGCAGGGGAAGGCTGAGCAATTCTTC.

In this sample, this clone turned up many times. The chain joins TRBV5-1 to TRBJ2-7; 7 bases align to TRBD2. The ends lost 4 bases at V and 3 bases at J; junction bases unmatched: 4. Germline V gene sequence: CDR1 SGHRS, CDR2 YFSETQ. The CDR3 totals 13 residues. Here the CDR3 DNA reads TGCGCCAGCAGCCCCTCGGGGGGCTACGAGCAGTACTTC. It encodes CASSPSGGYEQYF.

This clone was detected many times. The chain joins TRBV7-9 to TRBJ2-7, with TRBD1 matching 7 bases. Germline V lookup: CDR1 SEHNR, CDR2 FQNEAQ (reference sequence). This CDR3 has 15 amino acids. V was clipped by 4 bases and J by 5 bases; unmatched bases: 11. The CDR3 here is CASSSPQGFFDEQYF. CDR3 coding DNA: TGTGCCAGCAGCTCACCACAGGGGTTTTTCGACGAGCAGTACTTC.

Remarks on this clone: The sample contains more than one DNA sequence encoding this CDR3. The CDR3 nucleotides read TGTGCCAGCACCAGAGAGCTAGCGGGTGTTAATGAGCAGTTCTTC. This gives the protein CASTRELAGVNEQFF. J is TRBJ2-1 and V is TRBV11-1; the match to TRBD2 covers 8 bases. Per the germline V gene, CDR1 is SGHAT and CDR2 is FQDESV (reference sequence). This CDR3 is 15 amino acids long. The trim removed 7 bases at V and 7 bases at J, leaving 12 bases unmatched.

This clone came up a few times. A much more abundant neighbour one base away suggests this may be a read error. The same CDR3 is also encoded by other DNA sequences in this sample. CDR3 coding DNA: TGTGCCAGCAGCTCCAAAGACGGGACGCAAGATACCCAGTATTTT. Translated, it gives CASSSKDGTQDTQYF. The rearrangement links TRBV5-6 to TRBJ2-3; either TRBD1 or TRBD2 may fit D (5 bases each). Germline values: CDR1 SGHDT, CDR2 YYEEEE. This CDR3 has 15 amino acids.

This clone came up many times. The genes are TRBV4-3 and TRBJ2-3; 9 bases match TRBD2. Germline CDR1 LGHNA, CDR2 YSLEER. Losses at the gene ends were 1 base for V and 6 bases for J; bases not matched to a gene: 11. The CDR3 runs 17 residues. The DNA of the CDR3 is TGCGCCAGCAGCCAAGGCGGTAGCGGGAGTTTAGGGGATACGCAGTATTTT. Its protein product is CASSQGGSGSLGDTQYF.

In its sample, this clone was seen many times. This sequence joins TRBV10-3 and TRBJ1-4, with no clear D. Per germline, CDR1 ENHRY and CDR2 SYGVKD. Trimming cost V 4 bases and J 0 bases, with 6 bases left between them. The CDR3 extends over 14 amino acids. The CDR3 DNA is TGTGCCATCAGTGGTACTGCAACTAATGAAAAACTGTTTTTT. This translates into CAISGTATNEKLFF.

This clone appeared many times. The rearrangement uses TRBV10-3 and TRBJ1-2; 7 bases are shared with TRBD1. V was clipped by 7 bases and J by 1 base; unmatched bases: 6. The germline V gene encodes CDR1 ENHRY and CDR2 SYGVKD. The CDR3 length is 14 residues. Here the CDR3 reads CAITSGTVNYGYTF. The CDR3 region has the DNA TGTGCCATCACTTCCGGGACAGTTAACTATGGCTACACCTTC.

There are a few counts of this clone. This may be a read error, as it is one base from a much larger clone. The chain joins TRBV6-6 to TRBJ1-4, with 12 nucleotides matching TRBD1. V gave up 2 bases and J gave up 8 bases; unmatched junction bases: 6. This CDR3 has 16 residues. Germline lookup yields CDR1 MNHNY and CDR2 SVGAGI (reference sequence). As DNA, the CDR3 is TGTGCCAGCAGTTACCCCGGGACAGGGGGCAGGGAAAAACTGTTTTTT. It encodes CASSYPGTGGREKLFF.

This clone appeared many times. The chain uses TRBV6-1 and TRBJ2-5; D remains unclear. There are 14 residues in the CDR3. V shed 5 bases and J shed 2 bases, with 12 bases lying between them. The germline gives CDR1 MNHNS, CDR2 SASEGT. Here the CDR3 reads CASSLSDHQETQYF. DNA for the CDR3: TGTGCCAGCAGTTTATCAGACCATCAAGAGACCCAGTACTTC.

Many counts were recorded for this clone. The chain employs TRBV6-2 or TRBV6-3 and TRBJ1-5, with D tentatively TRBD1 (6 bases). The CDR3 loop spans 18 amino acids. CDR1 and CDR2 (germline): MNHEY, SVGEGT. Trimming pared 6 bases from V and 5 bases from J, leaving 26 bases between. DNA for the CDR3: TGTGCCAGCAGCCAGGACAGACTTAAGGCCTTTGTGGATCAGCCCCAGCATTTT. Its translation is CASSQDRLKAFVDQPQHF.

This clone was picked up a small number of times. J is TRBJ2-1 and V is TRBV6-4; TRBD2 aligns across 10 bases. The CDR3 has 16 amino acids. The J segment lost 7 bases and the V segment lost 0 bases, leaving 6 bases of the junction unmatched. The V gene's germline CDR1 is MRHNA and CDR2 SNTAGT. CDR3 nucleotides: TGTGCCAGCAGTGACTCGGCTAGCGGGAGAAAAAATGAGCAGTTCTTC. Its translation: CASSDSASGRKNEQFF.

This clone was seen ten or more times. The CDR3 sequence is CASSFASGGGYTGELFF. The CDR3 DNA reads as TGTGCCAGCAGTTTTGCTAGCGGGGGCGGCTACACCGGGGAGCTGTTTTTT. The rearrangement joins TRBV28 to TRBJ2-2; 10 positions match TRBD2. Germline V gene sequence: CDR1 MDHEN, CDR2 SYDVKM. The trim removed 3 bases at V and 3 bases at J, leaving 7 bases unmatched. This CDR3 is built from 17 residues.

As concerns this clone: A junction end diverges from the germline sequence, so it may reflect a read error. Here the CDR3 DNA reads TGTGCCACCTGGGACCCGAACACCGGGGAGCTTTTTTTT. Amino acids: CATWDPNTGELFF. The rearrangement uses TRBV7-3 and TRBJ2-2, with D perhaps matching TRBD1 or TRBD2 (5 bases each). The length of the CDR3 is 13 residues. In germline, CDR1 is SGHTA, CDR2 FQGTGA. Full variable domain (outside the CDR3, taken from reference TRBV7-3 and TRBJ2-2): GAGVSQTPSNKVTEKGKYVELRCDPISGHTALYWYRQSLGQGPEFLIYFQGTGAADDSGLPNDRFFAVRPEGSVSTLKIQRTERGDSAVYLCATWDPNTGELFFGEGSRLTVL.

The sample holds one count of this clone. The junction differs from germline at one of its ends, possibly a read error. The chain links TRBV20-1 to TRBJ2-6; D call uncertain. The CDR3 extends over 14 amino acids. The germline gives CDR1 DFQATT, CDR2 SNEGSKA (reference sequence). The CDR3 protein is CSARADERTNLLTF. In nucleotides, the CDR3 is TGCAGTGCTAGAGCGGATGAACGGACCAACCTCCTGACTTTC.

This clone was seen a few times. CDR3 amino acids: CASSWGTDTQYF. The CDR3 bases are TGTGCCAGCAGCTGGGGGACGGATACGCAGTACTTC. The chain combines TRBV7-2 with TRBJ2-4; TRBD1 or TRBD2 may be the D gene (5 bases each). The germline CDR1 and CDR2 sequences are SGHTA and FQGNSA. The germline V and J ends were trimmed by 4 bases and 13 bases, with 14 bases remaining between them. This CDR3 has 12 residues.